The 16 T cell receptor beta chains below were found in one sample sequenced in a study of neurological immune-mediated disorders. Time point denoted: technical triplicate 2. From the 5' RACE reads, TCRdb called clonotypes with MiXCR, one entry per CDR3 protein. Here the sample spans roughly 32,000 distinct CDR3 sequences, approximately 12% being singletons. Sequencing input: CD4+ T cells from blood. The receptors here all came from a female donor with HTLV-1-associated myelopathy (HAM/TSP).

This clonotype qualifies as medium-sized. The chain combines TRBV20-1 with TRBJ2-3, with a tentative D call TRBD2 (6 bases). V lost 6 bases, J lost 3 bases, and 19 bases lay in between. The CDR3 has 15 residues. Per the germline V gene, CDR1 is DFQATT and CDR2 is SNEGSKA (reference sequence). CDR3 coding DNA: TGCAGTGCCCCACAACGGGAGCGAGGGACAGATACGCAGTATTTT. Residues: CSAPQRERGTDTQYF.

This clonotype has a count of ten or more. The V and J genes are TRBV12-3 or TRBV12-4 and TRBJ2-5, with D unclear. CDR3 length: 14 residues. V was clipped by 2 bases and J by 2 bases, with 9 bases between them. This CDR3 is CASSLTPGQETQYF. The CDR3 DNA sequence: TGTGCCAGCAGTTTAACGCCAGGACAAGAGACCCAGTACTTC.

This clonotype has ten or more counts. The J gene is TRBJ1-5, the V gene TRBV9; D gene ambiguous. Trimming pared 0 bases from V and 7 bases from J, leaving 11 bases between. This CDR3 is built from 14 residues. Germline values: CDR1 SGDLS, CDR2 YYNGEE. The CDR3 loop reads CASSVGGYDQPQHF. CDR3 nucleotide sequence: TGTGCCAGCAGCGTAGGTGGATACGACCAGCCCCAGCATTTT.

This clonotype appeared many times. The gene calls are TRBV27 and TRBJ1-5, with 9 bases lining up with TRBD1. Germline values: CDR1 MNHEY, CDR2 SMNVEV (reference sequence). V shed 4 bases, J shed 1 base, and the junction held 5 bases outside the gene matches. This CDR3 region has 16 residues. CDR3 sequence (DNA): TGTGCCAGCAGTTCGACAGGGGGGGGGAGCAATCAGCCCCAGCATTTT. Translated: CASSSTGGGSNQPQHF.

In this sample, this clonotype turned up once. One end of the junction does not line up with germline, which may come from a read error. The V call is TRBV3-1, the J call TRBJ1-5; D is unresolved. Germline CDR1 reads LGHDT; CDR2 reads YNNKEL (reference sequence). This CDR3 spans 14 amino acids. In DNA form, the CDR3 reads TGTGCCAGCAGCCAAGGGACGCTGGGTCAGCCCCAATATTTT. It yields the protein CASSQGTLGQPQYF.

This clonotype was seen at least ten times. J is TRBJ2-5 and V is TRBV7-2; 11 nucleotides match TRBD1. The V segment lost 4 bases and the J segment 4 bases; nucleotides outside the gene matches: 5. From germline, CDR1 is SGHTA and CDR2 FQGNSA. The CDR3 totals 15 residues. CDR3 in amino acids: CASSYQGQGAETQYF. In nucleotides, the CDR3 is TGTGCCAGCAGCTACCAAGGACAGGGGGCAGAGACCCAGTACTTC.

This clonotype occurred many times. V is TRBV7-9 and J is TRBJ1-1; unclear D gene. In germline, CDR1 is SEHNR, CDR2 FQNEAQ (reference sequence). V lost 1 base to trimming and J lost 6 bases, with 6 bases between them. The CDR3 sequence is 12 residues long. Here the CDR3 reads CASSLVQAEAFF. CDR3 coding DNA: TGTGCCAGCAGCTTAGTGCAGGCTGAAGCTTTCTTT.

This clonotype was detected many times. Written as DNA, the CDR3 is TGCAGTGCTCACTTACAGGGTGAGGGGACCCAGTACTTC. Protein product: CSAHLQGEGTQYF. The V gene is TRBV20-1, the J gene TRBJ2-5, with D possibly matching TRBD1 (6 bases). V was pared by 5 bases and J by 7 bases, with 17 bases between. Germline V CDR1 and CDR2: DFQATT, SNEGSKA (reference sequence). The CDR3 runs to 13 residues.

In this sample, this clonotype turned up many times. The chain recombines TRBV20-1 with TRBJ2-7, with 7 positions matching TRBD1. The CDR3 loop spans 13 amino acids. Looked up from germline, CDR1 is DFQATT and CDR2 is SNEGSKA (reference sequence). The V gene end was trimmed by 6 bases and the J gene end by 2 bases; junction bases not matched to a gene: 7. The CDR3 spells CSASRQGPYEQYF. CDR3 in DNA: TGCAGTGCCTCACGACAGGGCCCCTACGAGCAGTACTTC.

This chain links TRBV5-1 with TRBJ1-1; 7 nucleotides agree with TRBD1. CDR1 and CDR2 from the germline V gene are SGHRS and YFSETQ. Trimming at V came to 3 bases and at J to 4 bases, leaving 9 bases not matched to a gene. The CDR3 contains 15 residues. CDR3 sequence: CASSSSTGDVTEAFF. The CDR3 bases are TGCGCCAGCAGCTCCTCCACAGGGGACGTCACTGAAGCTTTCTTT.

Concerning this clonotype itself: The junction departs from germline at one end; a sequencing error may be responsible. The rearrangement links TRBV29-1 to TRBJ1-1; 7 bases align to TRBD1. CDR3 length: 13 residues. Looked up from germline, CDR1 is SQVTM and CDR2 is ANQGSEA. The CDR3 loop is CSSRGQINTEAFF. As DNA, the CDR3 is TGTAGCTCCCGGGGACAGATAAACACTGAAGCTTTCTTT.

This clonotype was recorded at least ten times. The gene calls are TRBV18 and TRBJ2-5; D remains unclear. From germline, CDR1 is KGHSH and CDR2 LQKENI. Trimming left V 2 bases short and J 0 bases short, with 4 bases between. CDR3 length equals 13 residues. The CDR3 region has the DNA TGTGCCAGCTCACCAGACTACCAAGAGACCCAGTACTTC. This codes for CASSPDYQETQYF.

This clonotype was recorded many times. J is TRBJ2-3 and V is TRBV29-1; 9 nucleotides align to TRBD1. With 5 bases clipped from V and 3 bases from J, the junction kept 6 bases outside the gene matches. The CDR3 totals 14 residues. Germline V gene lookup returns CDR1 SQVTM and CDR2 ANQGSEA. The CDR3 sequence: CSVYDRGWTDTQYF. The CDR3 nucleotides are TGCAGCGTTTACGACAGGGGGTGGACAGATACGCAGTATTTT.

This clonotype showed up many times. The chain is built from TRBV12-3 or TRBV12-4 and TRBJ2-1; perhaps D is TRBD1 or TRBD2 (5 bases each). This CDR3 region has 11 residues. Trimming removed 6 bases from V and 10 bases from J, with 10 bases in between. Here the CDR3 reads CASSLGGEQFF. CDR3 in DNA: TGTGCCAGCAGCCTTGGGGGAGAGCAGTTCTTC.

This clonotype occurred many times. The rearrangement uses TRBV27 and TRBJ2-1; 7 nucleotides line up with TRBD2. In germline, CDR1 is MNHEY, CDR2 SMNVEV (reference sequence). This CDR3 is built from 19 residues. J lost 0 bases, V lost 5 bases, and 16 bases had no gene match. The CDR3 loop reads CASSRRSLRGESSYNEQFF. The CDR3 DNA sequence: TGTGCCAGCAGTCGACGGAGCCTTCGGGGGGAAAGCTCCTACAATGAGCAGTTCTTC.

CDR3 sequence reads: CASSQDRGWMTDTQYF. The DNA for the CDR3 is TGTGCCAGCAGCCAAGATCGGGGGTGGATGACAGATACGCAGTATTTT. The chain combines TRBV3-1 with TRBJ2-3, with D possibly being TRBD2 (6 bases). This CDR3 comprises 16 residues. The V end was cut by 0 bases, the J end by 3 bases, with 13 bases between. Germline values: CDR1 LGHDT, CDR2 YNNKEL (reference sequence).